This T cell receptor beta chain was retrieved from a study of cytomegalovirus exposure and HLA in healthy donors. This CDR3 spans 11 amino acids. Germline CDR1 and CDR2: MNHEY and SMNVEV (reference sequence). Trimming shortened V by 6 bases and J by 1 base, and 3 bases separated the two germline ends. Some clones are missing from TCRdb's copy, which holds only in-frame ones; the method was immunoSEQ multiplex PCR. The sample shows under 200,000 clones, 85% to 90% of them seen only once. To note about this clone: Its antigen is not known. This specimen includes other DNA sequences encoding the same CDR3.

Study outcomes and limitations: Cytomegalovirus-associated TCR beta chains were listed, numbering 164.

The source of this sequence is a woman aged 18-29 years in good health and CMV-seropositive. The source material was PBMCs. The chain combines TRBV27 with TRBJ1-1; D gene ambiguous. The CDR3 DNA follows: TGTGCCAGCAGCCAGAACACTGAAGCTTTCTTT. Protein product: CASSQNTEAFF.